The 8 T cell receptor beta chains given below trace back to one sample, sequenced in a study of blood T cells in healthy people across ages. Sample-barcoded 5' priming and a J-beta primer mix drove a second PCR of roughly 6 to 12 cycles. A single record per CDR3 protein comes from TCRdb applying MiXCR to the 5' RACE reads. This table has around 650,000 distinct CDR3 sequences, roughly 32% appearing once. The sequencing sample was made of blood. These receptors came from an elderly woman in good health.

The table lists this clonotype with many counts. The rearrangement joins TRBV7-3 to TRBJ2-6, with 9 nucleotides matching TRBD1. From germline, CDR1 is SGHTA and CDR2 FQGTGA. The V and J ends lost 6 bases and 0 bases, in that order; junction bases with no gene match: 9. There are 18 residues in the CDR3. The DNA of the CDR3 is TGTGCCAGCAGGCCCCGGGACAGGGAAAACTCTGGGGCCAACGTCCTGACTTTC. It is translated as CASRPRDRENSGANVLTF.

In its sample, this clonotype was seen a few times. The chain recombines TRBV28 with TRBJ1-2; D unresolved. This CDR3 comprises 13 residues. The V gene's germline CDR1 is MDHEN and CDR2 SYDVKM. Deletions cut 10 bases from V and 3 bases from J, with 15 bases between. The CDR3 here is CATLPGRDYGYTF. In DNA, the CDR3 is TGTGCCACGCTCCCGGGGAGGGACTATGGCTACACCTTC.

This clonotype has at least ten counts. The chain uses TRBV7-3 and TRBJ2-1, with D possibly matching TRBD2 (6 bases). Germline V gene data show CDR1 as SGHTA and CDR2 as FQGTGA. This CDR3 comprises 13 residues. V lost 5 bases and J lost 9, with 14 bases in between. The CDR3 loop is CASSQIRGGEQFF. The CDR3 DNA is TGTGCCAGCAGCCAGATAAGGGGAGGTGAGCAGTTCTTC.

This clonotype showed up many times. V and J are TRBV24-1 and TRBJ2-3; tentatively, D is TRBD2 (6 bases). The CDR3 totals 15 residues. Between the trimmed V and J ends, which lost 4 bases and 1 base, there was a span of 11 bases. The germline V gene has CDR1 KGHDR and CDR2 SFDVKD. The CDR3 coding sequence is TGTGCCACCAGTGAAGGGAGGTCAGGCACAGATACGCAGTATTTT. As protein: CATSEGRSGTDTQYF.

About this clonotype: This may arise from a read error, as a much more abundant clone is one base away. This rearrangement joins TRBV18 to TRBJ2-3; the D is unclear. The germline CDR1 and CDR2 sequences are KGHSH and LQKENI. The CDR3 is made up of 13 amino acids. The germline V and J ends were trimmed by 3 bases and 2 bases, with 6 bases remaining between them. The CDR3 DNA is TGTGCCAGCTCACCTCACCACACAGATACGCAGTATTTT. It yields the protein CASSPHHTDTQYF.

This clonotype turned up a few times. The chain carries TRBV11-3 and TRBJ2-1; D tentatively fits TRBD1 or TRBD2 (6 bases each). The J call may be incorrect, as the DNA end agrees better with TRBJ2-7. The CDR3 loop spans 14 amino acids. Germline CDR1 SGHNT, CDR2 YENEEA. CDR3 DNA: TGTGCCAGCAGCGGGGGGCCCTCCTACAATGAGCAGTACTTC. Its translation: CASSGGPSYNEQYF.

This clonotype has at least ten counts. CDR3 nucleotides: TGTGCCAGCAGCGTAAGTCCCGGGCAGGGCTATGGCTACACCTTC. Amino acids: CASSVSPGQGYGYTF. The rearrangement joins TRBV9 to TRBJ1-2, with D perhaps matching TRBD1 (5 bases). The CDR3 is 15 residues long. Trimming left V 1 base short and J 4 bases short, with 14 bases between. Germline V lookup: CDR1 SGDLS, CDR2 YYNGEE.

Many counts were recorded for this clonotype. The chain links TRBV4-2 to TRBJ1-6; tentatively, D is TRBD1 (5 bases). Deletions cut 0 bases from V and 6 bases from J, with 9 bases between. The germline CDR1 and CDR2 sequences are LGHNA and YNFKEQ. This CDR3 is 15 amino acids long. The CDR3: CASSQDARANSPLHF. The CDR3 DNA reads as TGTGCCAGCAGCCAAGACGCCAGGGCTAATTCACCCCTCCACTTT.